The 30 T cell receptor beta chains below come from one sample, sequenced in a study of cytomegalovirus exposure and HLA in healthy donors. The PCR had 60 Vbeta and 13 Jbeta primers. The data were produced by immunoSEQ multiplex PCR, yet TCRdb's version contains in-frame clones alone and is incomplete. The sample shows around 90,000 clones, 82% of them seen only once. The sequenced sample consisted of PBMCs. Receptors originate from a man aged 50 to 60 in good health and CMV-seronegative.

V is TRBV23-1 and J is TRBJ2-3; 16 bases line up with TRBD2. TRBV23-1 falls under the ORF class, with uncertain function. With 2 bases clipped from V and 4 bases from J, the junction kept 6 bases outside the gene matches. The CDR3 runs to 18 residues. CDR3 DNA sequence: TGCGCCAGCAGTCAACCGGGACTAGCGGGAGGGCCCCCAGATACGCAGTATTTT. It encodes CASSQPGLAGGPPDTQYF.

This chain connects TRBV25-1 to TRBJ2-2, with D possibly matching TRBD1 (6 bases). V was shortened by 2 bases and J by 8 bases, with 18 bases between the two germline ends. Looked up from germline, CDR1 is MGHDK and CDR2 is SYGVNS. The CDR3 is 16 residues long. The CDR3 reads CASSEHLGGRAGELFF. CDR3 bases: TGTGCCAGCAGTGAACATCTAGGGGGAAGGGCTGGGGAGCTGTTTTTT.

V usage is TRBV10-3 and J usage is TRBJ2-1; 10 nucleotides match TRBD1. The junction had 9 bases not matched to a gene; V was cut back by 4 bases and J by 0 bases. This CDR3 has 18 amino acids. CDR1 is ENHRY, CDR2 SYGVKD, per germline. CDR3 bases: TGTGCCATCAGTGGTGGGACAGGGGCCCGAGGCTCCTACAATGAGCAGTTCTTC. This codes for CAISGGTGARGSYNEQFF.

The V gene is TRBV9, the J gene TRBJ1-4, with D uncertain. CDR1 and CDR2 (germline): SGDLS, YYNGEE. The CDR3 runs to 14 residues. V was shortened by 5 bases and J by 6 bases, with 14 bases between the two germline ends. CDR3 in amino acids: CASSAGRTDEKLFF. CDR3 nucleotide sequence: TGTGCCAGCAGTGCCGGGAGGACTGATGAAAAACTGTTTTTT.

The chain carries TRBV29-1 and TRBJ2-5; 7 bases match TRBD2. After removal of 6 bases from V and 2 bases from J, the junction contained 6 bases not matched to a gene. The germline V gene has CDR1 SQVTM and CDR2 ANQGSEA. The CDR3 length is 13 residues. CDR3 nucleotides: TGCAGCGTGGGCGGGAGAAGGCAAGAGACCCAGTACTTC. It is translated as CSVGGRRQETQYF.

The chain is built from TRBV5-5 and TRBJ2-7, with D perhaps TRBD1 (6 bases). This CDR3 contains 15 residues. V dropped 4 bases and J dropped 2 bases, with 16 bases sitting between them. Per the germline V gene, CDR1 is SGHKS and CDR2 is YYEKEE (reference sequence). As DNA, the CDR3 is TGTGCCAGCAGCCTCGTAGGGGGAACTACCTACGAGCAGTACTTC. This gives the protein CASSLVGGTTYEQYF.

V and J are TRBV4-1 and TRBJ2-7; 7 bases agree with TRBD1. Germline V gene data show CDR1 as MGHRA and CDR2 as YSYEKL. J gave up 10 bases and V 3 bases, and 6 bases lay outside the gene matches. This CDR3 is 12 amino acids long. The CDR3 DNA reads TGCGCCAGCAGCCAGGAAACAGGGGACCAGTACTTC. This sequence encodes CASSQETGDQYF.

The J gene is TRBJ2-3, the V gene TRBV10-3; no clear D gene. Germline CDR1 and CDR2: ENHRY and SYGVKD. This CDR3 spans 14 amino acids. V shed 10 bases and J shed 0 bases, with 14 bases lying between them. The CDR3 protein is CATLRGSSTDTQYF. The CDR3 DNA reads TGTGCCACCCTCCGAGGTTCTAGCACAGATACGCAGTATTTT.

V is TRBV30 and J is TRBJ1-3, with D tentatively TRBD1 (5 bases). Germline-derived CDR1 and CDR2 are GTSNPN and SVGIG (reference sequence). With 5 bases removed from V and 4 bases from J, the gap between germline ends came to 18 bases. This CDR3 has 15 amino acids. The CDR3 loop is CAWLFWDSVGNTIYF. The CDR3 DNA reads TGTGCCTGGTTATTTTGGGACTCGGTCGGAAACACCATATATTTT.

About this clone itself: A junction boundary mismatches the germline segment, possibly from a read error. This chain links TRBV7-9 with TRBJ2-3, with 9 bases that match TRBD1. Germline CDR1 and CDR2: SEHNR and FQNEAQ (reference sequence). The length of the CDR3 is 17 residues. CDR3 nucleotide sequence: TGTTCCAGCAGCCCTATCTTCCGGGACAGGGACGCAGATACGCAGTATTTT. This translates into CSSSPIFRDRDADTQYF. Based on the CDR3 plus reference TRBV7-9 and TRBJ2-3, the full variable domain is DTGVSQNPRHKITKRGQNVTFRCDPISEHNRLYWYRQTLGQGPEFLTYFQNEAQLEKSRLLSDRFSAERPKGSFSTLEIQRTEQGDSAMYLCSSSPIFRDRDADTQYFGPGTRLTVL.

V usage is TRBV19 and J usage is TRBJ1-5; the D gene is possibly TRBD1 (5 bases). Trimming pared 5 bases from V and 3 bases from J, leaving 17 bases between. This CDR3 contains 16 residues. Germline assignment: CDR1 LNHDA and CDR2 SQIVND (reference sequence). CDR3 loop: CASSGGGGASNQPQHF. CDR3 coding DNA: TGTGCCAGTAGTGGCGGGGGAGGGGCCTCCAATCAGCCCCAGCATTTT. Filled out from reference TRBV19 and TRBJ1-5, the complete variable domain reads DGGITQSPKYLFRKEGQNVTLSCEQNLNHDAMYWYRQDPGQGLRLIYYSQIVNDFQKGDIAEGYSVSREKKESFPLTVTSAQKNPTAFYLCASSGGGGASNQPQHFGDGTRLSIL.

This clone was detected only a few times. Here the CDR3 reads CASATVGTSTGELFF. The CDR3 DNA reads as TGTGCCAGCGCCACAGTGGGTACCAGCACCGGGGAGCTGTTTTTT. V usage is TRBV7-2 and J usage is TRBJ2-2; D is undetermined. The CDR3 is 15 amino acids. CDR1 and CDR2 (germline): SGHTA, FQGNSA. V was clipped by 8 bases and J by 4 bases, with 17 bases between them.

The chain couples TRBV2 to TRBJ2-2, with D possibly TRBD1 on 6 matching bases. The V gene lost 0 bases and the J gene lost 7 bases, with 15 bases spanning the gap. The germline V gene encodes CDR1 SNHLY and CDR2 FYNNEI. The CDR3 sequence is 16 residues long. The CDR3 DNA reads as TGTGCCAGCAGTGAAGCAAGAACAGGGTTTTACGGGGAGCTGTTTTTT. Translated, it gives CASSEARTGFYGELFF.

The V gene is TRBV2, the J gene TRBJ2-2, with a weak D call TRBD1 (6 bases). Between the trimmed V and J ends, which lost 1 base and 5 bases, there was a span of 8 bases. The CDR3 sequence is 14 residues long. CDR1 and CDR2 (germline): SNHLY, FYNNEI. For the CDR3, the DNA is TGTGCCAGCAGTGAAGGGGGGCCAACCGGGGAGCTGTTTTTT. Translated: CASSEGGPTGELFF.

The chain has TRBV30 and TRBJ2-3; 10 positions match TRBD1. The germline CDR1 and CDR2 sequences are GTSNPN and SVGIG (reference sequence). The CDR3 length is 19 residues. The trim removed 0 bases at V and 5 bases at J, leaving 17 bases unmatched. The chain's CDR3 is CAWSVPVWRQGARLDTQYF. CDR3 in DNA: TGTGCCTGGAGTGTTCCGGTTTGGCGACAGGGGGCTCGATTAGATACGCAGTATTTT. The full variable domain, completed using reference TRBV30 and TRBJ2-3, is SQTIHQWPATLVQPVGSPLSLECTVEGTSNPNLYWYRQAAGRGLQLLFYSVGIGQISSEVPQNLSASRPQDRQFILSSKKLLLSDSGFYLCAWSVPVWRQGARLDTQYFGPGTRLTVL.

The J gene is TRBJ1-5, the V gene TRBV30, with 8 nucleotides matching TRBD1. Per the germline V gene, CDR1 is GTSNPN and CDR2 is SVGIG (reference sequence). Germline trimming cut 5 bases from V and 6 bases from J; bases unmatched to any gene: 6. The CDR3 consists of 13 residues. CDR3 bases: TGTGCCTGGGATACAGGGGGGGGTCAGCCCCAGCATTTT. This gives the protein CAWDTGGGQPQHF. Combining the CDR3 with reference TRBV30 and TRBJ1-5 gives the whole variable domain SQTIHQWPATLVQPVGSPLSLECTVEGTSNPNLYWYRQAAGRGLQLLFYSVGIGQISSEVPQNLSASRPQDRQFILSSKKLLLSDSGFYLCAWDTGGGQPQHFGDGTRLSIL.

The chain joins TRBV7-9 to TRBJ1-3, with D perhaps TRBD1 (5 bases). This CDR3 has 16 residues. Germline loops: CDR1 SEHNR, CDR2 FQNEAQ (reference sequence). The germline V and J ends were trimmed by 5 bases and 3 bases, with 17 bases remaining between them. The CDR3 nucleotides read TGTGCCAGCAGCCCTTCTGGGGGGGGAATTGGAAACACCATATATTTT. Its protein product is CASSPSGGGIGNTIYF.

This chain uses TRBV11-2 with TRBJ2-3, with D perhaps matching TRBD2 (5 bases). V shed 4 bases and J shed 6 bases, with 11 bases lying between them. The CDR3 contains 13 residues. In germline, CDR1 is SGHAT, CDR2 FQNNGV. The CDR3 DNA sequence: TGTGCCAGCAGCTGGACTCCCGAGGATACGCAGTATTTT. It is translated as CASSWTPEDTQYF.

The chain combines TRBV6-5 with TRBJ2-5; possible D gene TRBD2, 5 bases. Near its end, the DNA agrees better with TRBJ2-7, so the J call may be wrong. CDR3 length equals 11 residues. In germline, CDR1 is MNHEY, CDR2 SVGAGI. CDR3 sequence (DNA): TGTGCCAGCAGGAGGGACTACGAGCAGTACTTC. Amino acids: CASRRDYEQYF.

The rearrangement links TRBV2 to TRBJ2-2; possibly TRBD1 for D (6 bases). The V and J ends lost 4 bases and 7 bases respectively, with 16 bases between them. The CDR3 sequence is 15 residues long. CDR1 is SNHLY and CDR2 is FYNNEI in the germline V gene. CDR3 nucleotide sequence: TGTGCCAGCAGTGCTACAGGGAGATTGATCGGGGAGCTGTTTTTT. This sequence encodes CASSATGRLIGELFF. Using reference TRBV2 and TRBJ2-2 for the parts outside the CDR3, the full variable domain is EPEVTQTPSHQVTQMGQEVILRCVPISNHLYFYWYRQILGQKVEFLVSFYNNEISEKSEIFDDQFSVERPDGSNFTLKIRSTKLEDSAMYFCASSATGRLIGELFFGEGSRLTVL.

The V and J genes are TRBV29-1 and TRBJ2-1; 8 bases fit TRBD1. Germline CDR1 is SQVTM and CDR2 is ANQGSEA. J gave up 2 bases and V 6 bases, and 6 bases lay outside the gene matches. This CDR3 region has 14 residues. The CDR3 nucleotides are TGCAGCGTGGCCGACAGGGGCCCCTACAATGAGCAGTTCTTC. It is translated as CSVADRGPYNEQFF.

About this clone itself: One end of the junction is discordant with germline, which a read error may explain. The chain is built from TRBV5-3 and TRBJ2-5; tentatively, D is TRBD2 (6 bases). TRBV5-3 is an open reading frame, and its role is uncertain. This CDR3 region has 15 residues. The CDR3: CARSLVNGSPDAGHF. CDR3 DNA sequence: TGTGCCAGAAGCTTGGTCAACGGGTCCCCGGACGCGGGGCACTTC.

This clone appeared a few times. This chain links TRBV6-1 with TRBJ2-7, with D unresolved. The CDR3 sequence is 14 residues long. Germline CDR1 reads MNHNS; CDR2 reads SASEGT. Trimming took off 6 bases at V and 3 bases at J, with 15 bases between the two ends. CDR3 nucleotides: TGTGCCAGCAGCGAGATCCTGAATTACTACGAGCAGTACTTC. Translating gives CASSEILNYYEQYF.

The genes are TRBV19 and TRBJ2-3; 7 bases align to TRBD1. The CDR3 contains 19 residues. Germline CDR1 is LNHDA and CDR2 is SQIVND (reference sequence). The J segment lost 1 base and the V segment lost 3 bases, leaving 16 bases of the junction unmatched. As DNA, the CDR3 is TGTGCCAGTAGTATCCGGCCCCCCCTCGGACAGGCCCGCACAGATACGCAGTATTTT. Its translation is CASSIRPPLGQARTDTQYF.

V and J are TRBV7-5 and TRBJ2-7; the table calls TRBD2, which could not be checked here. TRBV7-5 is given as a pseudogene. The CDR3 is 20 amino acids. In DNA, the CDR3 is TGTGCCAGAAGCTCGACTAAGCGCGGGAGGGTTAGCCCTACGGCGTACGAGCAGTACTTC. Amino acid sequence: CARSSTKRGRVSPTAYEQYF.

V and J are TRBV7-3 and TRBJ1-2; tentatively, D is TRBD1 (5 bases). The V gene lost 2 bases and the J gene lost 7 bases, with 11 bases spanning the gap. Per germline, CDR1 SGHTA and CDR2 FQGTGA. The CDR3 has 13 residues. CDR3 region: CASSLAGYGGYTF. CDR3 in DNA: TGTGCCAGCAGCTTAGCAGGGTACGGTGGCTACACCTTC.

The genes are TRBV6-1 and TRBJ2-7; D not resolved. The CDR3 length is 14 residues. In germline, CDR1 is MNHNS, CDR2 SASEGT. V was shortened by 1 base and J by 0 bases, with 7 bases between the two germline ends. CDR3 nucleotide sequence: TGTGCCAGCAGTGAAGGGTACTTCTCCTACGAGCAGTACTTC. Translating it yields CASSEGYFSYEQYF.

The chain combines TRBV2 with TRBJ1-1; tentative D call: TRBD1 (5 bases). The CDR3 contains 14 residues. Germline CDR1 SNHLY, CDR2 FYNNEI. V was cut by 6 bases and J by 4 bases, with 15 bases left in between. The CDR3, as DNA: TGTGCCAGCAGCCCGGCGGTGGGGGGCACTGAAGCTTTCTTT. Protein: CASSPAVGGTEAFF.

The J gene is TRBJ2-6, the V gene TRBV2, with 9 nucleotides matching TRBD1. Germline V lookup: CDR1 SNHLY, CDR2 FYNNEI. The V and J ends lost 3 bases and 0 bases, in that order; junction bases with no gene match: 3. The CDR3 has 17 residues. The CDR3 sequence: CASSDDRGVSGANVLTF. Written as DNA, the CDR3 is TGTGCCAGCAGTGATGACAGGGGGGTCTCTGGGGCCAACGTCCTGACTTTC.

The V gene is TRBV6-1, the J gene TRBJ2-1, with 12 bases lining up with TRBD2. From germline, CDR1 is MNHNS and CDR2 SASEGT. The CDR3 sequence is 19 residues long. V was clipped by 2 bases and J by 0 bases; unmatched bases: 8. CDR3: CASSERTSGILSSYNEQFF. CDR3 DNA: TGTGCCAGCAGTGAAAGGACTAGCGGGATACTAAGCTCCTACAATGAGCAGTTCTTC.